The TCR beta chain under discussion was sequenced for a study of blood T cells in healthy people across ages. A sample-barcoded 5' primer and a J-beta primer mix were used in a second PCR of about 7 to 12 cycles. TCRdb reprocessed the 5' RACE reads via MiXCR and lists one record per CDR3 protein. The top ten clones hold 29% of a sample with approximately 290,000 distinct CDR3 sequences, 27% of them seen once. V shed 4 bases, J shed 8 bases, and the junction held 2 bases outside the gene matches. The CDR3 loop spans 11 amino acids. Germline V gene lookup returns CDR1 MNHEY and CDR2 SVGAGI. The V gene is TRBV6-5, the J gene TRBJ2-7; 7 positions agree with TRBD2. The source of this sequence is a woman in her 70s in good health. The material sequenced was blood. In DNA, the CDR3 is TGTGCCAGCAGTTTAGCGGGCAAGCAGTACTTC. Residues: CASSLAGKQYF.